Below, one TCR beta chain is given with its context. The sample originates from a study of metastatic and nonmetastatic thyroid tumors. TCRdb redid the clone calls on the PCR reads using MiXCR. The repertoire holds roughly 20,000 clones, with around a third as singletons. In germline, CDR1 is SGHRS, CDR2 YFSETQ. This CDR3 is built from 15 residues. Trimming removed 0 bases at V and 0 bases at J, with 10 bases between. No patient had received any treatment before thyroid surgery. Sequencing was carried out using blood. The TCR was taken from a female donor with papillary thyroid cancer or a benign thyroid nodule (not recorded which). Some clones in this sample may be carry-over from other donors' samples. V and J are TRBV5-1 and TRBJ2-7; D is ambiguous. CDR3 residues: CASSLEAGVSYEQYF. As DNA, the CDR3 is TGCGCCAGCAGCTTGGAGGCAGGCGTCTCCTACGAGCAGTACTTC.